Below are 3 T cell receptor beta chains sequenced from a single sample in a study of tumor and adjacent non-tumor tissue in lung cancer. No cell sorting was done before RNA was extracted from the tissue. More than 3 cm separated this lung sample from the edge of the tumor. Three rounds of nested PCR, following a modified ARM-PCR protocol, produced the TCRbeta library. TCRdb ran MiXCR on the multiplex PCR reads and lists one entry per CDR3 protein. The data hold around 75,000 distinct CDR3 sequences, with roughly 75% observed a single time. Sequenced input: distant non-tumor lung tissue. The receptors were gathered from a woman aged 45-59 years with non-small cell lung cancer.

About this clonotype itself: This sequence may be a read error, since a much larger clone differs from it by one base. The genes are TRBV10-3 and TRBJ1-6, with a possible D match to TRBD1 (5 bases). V dropped 6 bases and J dropped 10 bases, with 16 bases sitting between them. The germline gives CDR1 ENHRY, CDR2 SYGVKD. The CDR3 sequence is 14 residues long. CDR3 sequence reads: CAIRSGTLGSPLHF. CDR3 bases: TGTGCCATCAGATCCGGGACGTTGGGATCACCCCTCCACTTT.

Comments on this clonotype: A read error is likely, as this CDR3 ends without the conserved phenylalanine or tryptophan. V gene TRBV11-2 combines with J gene TRBJ2-5; 7 bases line up with TRBD1. Per germline, CDR1 SGHAT and CDR2 FQNNGV. The CDR3 covers 13 residues. The DNA of the CDR3 is TGTGTCAGCAGCTTAGGTCAGGGGGAGACACAGTACTTA. Amino acid sequence: CVSSLGQGETQYL.

As regards this clonotype: A much bigger clone sits one base away, suggesting this may be a read error. This chain uses TRBV20-1 with TRBJ2-1; the match to TRBD1 covers 8 bases. Germline V gene data show CDR1 as DFQATT and CDR2 as SNEGSKA (reference sequence). Losses at the gene ends were 6 bases for V and 3 bases for J; bases not matched to a gene: 7. The CDR3 spans 14 residues. In nucleotides, the CDR3 is TGCAGTGCGCCCCGACAGGGGAACTACAATGAGCAGTTCTTC. It is translated as CSAPRQGNYNEQFF.